The entry below gives a single TCR beta chain sequence along with its context. The entry originates in a study of blood T cell repertoires in COVID-19. Study as a whole: Sites across the United States, Italy and Spain contributed samples from acute and convalescent COVID-19. From T cells, B-cell-depleted T cells, or PBMCs came the material, which was cDNA or gDNA.

V was clipped by 1 base and J by 3 bases; unmatched bases: 3. The V gene's germline CDR1 is MGHRA and CDR2 YSYEKL. There are 15 residues in the CDR3. Original processing methods: Estimation of nucleated cell counts was performed using reference gene primer amplification. The protocol was immunoSEQ multiplex PCR, while the TCRdb copy is restricted to in-frame clones and leaves out a portion. The D gene and trimming were derived from the DNA, and the V and J assignments and clone size from that table. The data show about 170,000 clones, roughly 89% seen once. This clonotype was obtained from a man younger than 30 with active or convalescent COVID-19. The genes are TRBV4-1 and TRBJ1-5; 7 bases are a match to TRBD1. Sequencing was performed on peripheral blood. As DNA, the CDR3 is TGCGCCAGCAGCCAAGCCGACAGGGACAATCAGCCCCAGCATTTT. Translating it yields CASSQADRDNQPQHF.